The rows below give T cell receptor beta chains drawn from one sample of a study of T cell responses to AZD1222 COVID-19 vaccine. Only in-frame clones appear in the TCRdb table, and some are missing; sequencing was by immunoSEQ multiplex PCR. The sample records roughly 200,000 clones, around 94% being singletons. Material: peripheral blood, obtained 28 days after the second dose of the MenACWY control vaccine. Every receptor here comes from an adult who received the MenACWY meningococcal vaccine as a control. CDR3s include the opening cysteine and the closing phenylalanine or tryptophan. A clone size is listed for some rows: how often the clone was seen (once, few, many), or a class if it is expanded.

size,J,V,CDR3
.,TRBJ2-1,TRBV12-3/TRBV12-4,CASRKTGGHEQFF
.,TRBJ2-1,TRBV24-1,CATSDLRGLAGGYNEQFF
.,TRBJ2-3,TRBV5-1,CASSLRDSTDTQYF
.,TRBJ2-5,TRBV3-1/TRBV3-2,CASSQGPTPQETQYF
.,TRBJ2-7,TRBV2,CASSGLAGGPSYEQYF
.,TRBJ1-1,TRBV11-3,CASSLSGGTNTEAFF
once,TRBJ2-5,TRBV28,CASSSSMRYQETQYF
.,TRBJ2-7,TRBV29-1,CSVEPGQGNEQYF
.,TRBJ2-3,TRBV5-4,CASSLDGSFTDTQYF
once,TRBJ1-1,TRBV15,CATSRDRGNTEAFF
.,TRBJ2-3,TRBV7-9,CASSLPGGQGIIDTQYF
.,TRBJ1-1,TRBV19,CASSRGQGGTEAFF
.,TRBJ2-2,TRBV7-9,CASSLVFGGTVTGELFF
.,TRBJ2-3,TRBV18,CASSPPIRPDTQYF
.,TRBJ2-2,TRBV28,CASSLPGGLAGLRTGELFF
.,TRBJ2-7,TRBV15,CATSRGRSGVEQYF
once,TRBJ1-1,TRBV30,CAWSADRGTEAFF
.,TRBJ1-6,TRBV30,CAWDRGTVNSPLHF
.,TRBJ2-7,TRBV9,CASSGASGSEQYF
once,TRBJ1-1,TRBV6-2/TRBV6-3,CASSYYFPGEAFF
.,TRBJ2-3,TRBV7-9,CASSLGMASGTSTDTQYF
.,TRBJ2-1,TRBV7-9,CASSLEGLVNEQFF
.,TRBJ2-3,TRBV27,CASSFPDLNTQYF
.,TRBJ2-2,TRBV11-3,CASSLGPGGITGELFF
.,TRBJ2-7,TRBV5-1,CASSLQGRGHGEQYF
.,TRBJ1-3,TRBV19,CASSTGGAYTIYF
.,TRBJ2-7,TRBV3-1/TRBV3-2,CASSQVGQGYEQYF
.,TRBJ2-1,TRBV5-8,CASRWTSGGAYNEQFF
.,TRBJ1-5,TRBV12-3/TRBV12-4,CASSLRIDQPQHF